The 14 T cell receptor beta chains presented below share a single source sample, sequenced in a study of radiotherapy plus CTLA-4 blockade in lung cancer. Some clones are missing from TCRdb's copy, which holds only in-frame ones; the method was immunoSEQ multiplex PCR. The repertoire has 9,500 to 15,000 clones, approximately 79% of them found once; the top ten carry approximately 32%. The specimen comprised peripheral blood, sampled from a patient treated with radiotherapy plus ipilimumab. The receptors derive from a human donor with non-small cell lung cancer that progressed on radiotherapy plus ipilimumab.

The chain combines TRBV10-3 with TRBJ1-4; D unclear. CDR1 and CDR2 (germline): ENHRY, SYGVKD. V lost 10 bases to trimming and J lost 12 bases, with 24 bases between them. The CDR3 spans 14 residues. The CDR3 here is CATSPGNPGGELFF. CDR3 nucleotides: TGTGCCACAAGCCCCGGGAACCCAGGCGGGGAACTGTTTTTT.

The V gene is TRBV5-5, the J gene TRBJ1-1; no reliable D call. The V gene's germline CDR1 is SGHKS and CDR2 YYEKEE (reference sequence). This CDR3 spans 14 amino acids. V was clipped by 0 bases and J by 3 bases, with 9 bases between them. The CDR3 sequence: CASSLGIWDTEAFF. The CDR3 DNA reads TGTGCCAGCAGCTTGGGGATTTGGGACACTGAAGCTTTCTTT.

The chain has TRBV11-2 and TRBJ1-3; D call uncertain. Trimming took off 3 bases at V and 3 bases at J, with 12 bases between the two ends. Germline V gene sequence: CDR1 SGHAT, CDR2 FQNNGV. There are 15 residues in the CDR3. The DNA of the CDR3 is TGTGCCAGCAGCTTTGGTGGTGAGAGTGGAAACACCATATATTTT. This translates into CASSFGGESGNTIYF.

The chain uses TRBV7-8 and TRBJ2-7; the D is unclear. The length of the CDR3 is 12 residues. Deletions cut 4 bases from V and 7 bases from J, with 11 bases between. Germline V gene sequence: CDR1 SGHVS, CDR2 FQNEAQ. The CDR3 nucleotides are TGTGCCAGCAGCTCCAGTAGTGTGGAGCAGTACTTC. It translates to CASSSSSVEQYF.

This sequence joins TRBV6-1 and TRBJ1-4; possibly TRBD1 for D (5 bases). The CDR3 consists of 16 residues. The ends were cut back, 4 bases at V and 8 bases at J, with 20 bases in the middle. CDR1 and CDR2 from the germline V gene are MNHNS and SASEGT. CDR3 in DNA: TGTGCCAGCAGTGGCCAGCGGGCCAGGGACGGGGAAAAACTGTTTTTT. Translating gives CASSGQRARDGEKLFF.

The rearrangement joins TRBV11-3 to TRBJ2-3, with 11 bases lining up with TRBD2. Germline V lookup: CDR1 SGHNT, CDR2 YENEEA. The CDR3 is 14 residues long. The trim removed 5 bases at V and 4 bases at J, leaving 2 bases unmatched. In DNA form, the CDR3 reads TGTGCCAGCAGCAAGGGACTAGCGGCAGATACGCAGTATTTT. This sequence encodes CASSKGLAADTQYF.

The CDR3 DNA follows: TGCGCCAGCAGCGAGCCCCCACAATACGAGCAGTACTTC. Its protein product is CASSEPPQYEQYF. The gene calls are TRBV5-1 and TRBJ2-7; D is unresolved. CDR3 length: 13 residues. V lost 4 bases and J 4 bases, leaving 12 bases between the germline ends. Germline V gives CDR1 SGHRS, CDR2 YFSETQ.

This chain links TRBV2 with TRBJ1-2; D is possibly TRBD1 (6 bases). Trimming shortened V by 7 bases and J by 4 bases, and 16 bases separated the two germline ends. This CDR3 is 14 amino acids long. CDR1 and CDR2 from the germline V gene are SNHLY and FYNNEI. CDR3: CASIIGGQFYGYTF. The CDR3 coding sequence is TGTGCCAGCATCATCGGGGGGCAATTCTATGGCTACACCTTC.

J is TRBJ1-6 and V is TRBV19, with TRBD1 as a possible D gene (6 bases). Germline assignment: CDR1 LNHDA and CDR2 SQIVND (reference sequence). Trimming removed 8 bases from V and 2 bases from J, with 10 bases in between. The CDR3 is 14 residues long. CDR3 sequence (DNA): TGTGCCAGTTTGGACAGTACCTATAATTCACCCCTCCACTTT. Translated: CASLDSTYNSPLHF.

This clone was seen more than once but under ten times. This rearrangement joins TRBV11-2 to TRBJ1-1; D gene unclear. Deletions cut 1 base from V and 1 base from J, with 7 bases between. CDR3 length equals 14 residues. The germline V gene encodes CDR1 SGHAT and CDR2 FQNNGV. The DNA of the CDR3 is TGTGCCAGCAGCTTAGGGCACCAGAACACTGAAGCTTTCTTT. Translating it yields CASSLGHQNTEAFF.

CDR3 bases: TGTGCCATAGCCCAGCAGGGGTTATACAATGAGCAGTTCTTC. This codes for CAIAQQGLYNEQFF. The V and J genes are TRBV19 and TRBJ2-1; D possibly corresponds to TRBD1 (6 bases). The CDR3 consists of 14 residues. Germline CDR1 reads LNHDA; CDR2 reads SQIVND (reference sequence). The germline V and J ends were trimmed by 10 bases and 4 bases, with 17 bases remaining between them.

This chain joins TRBV15 and TRBJ2-3, with a weak D call TRBD1 (6 bases). The CDR3 has 14 amino acids. Between the trimmed V and J ends, which lost 3 bases and 4 bases, there was a span of 11 bases. In germline, CDR1 is LNHNV, CDR2 YYDKDF (reference sequence). The CDR3 DNA sequence: TGTGCCACCAGCAGGGGGGCCGGCGCAGATACGCAGTATTTT. It yields the protein CATSRGAGADTQYF.

The CDR3 sequence is CASSTGGLAGTDTQYF. As DNA, the CDR3 is TGTGCCAGCAGTACGGGGGGACTAGCGGGCACAGATACGCAGTATTTT. The genes are TRBV5-5 and TRBJ2-3, with 11 bases identical to TRBD2. The CDR3 is 16 amino acids. Trimming removed 5 bases from V and 1 base from J; junction bases left unmatched: 6. Germline loops: CDR1 SGHKS, CDR2 YYEKEE (reference sequence).

The chain couples TRBV13 to TRBJ1-2; 7 bases agree with TRBD1. This CDR3 has 15 residues. The V segment lost 1 base and the J segment 0 bases; nucleotides outside the gene matches: 2. CDR1 and CDR2 from the germline V gene are PRHDT and FYEKMQ (reference sequence). The CDR3 region is CASSLAGQSNYGYTF. In nucleotides, the CDR3 is TGTGCCAGCAGCTTAGCGGGACAGTCTAACTATGGCTACACCTTC.